This is a list of T cell receptor beta chains from one sample in a study of cytomegalovirus exposure and HLA in healthy donors. This table comes from immunoSEQ multiplex PCR, and its TCRdb copy is limited to in-frame clones, with some not included. The repertoire includes over 250,000 clones, around 85% of them detected once, and roughly 0.99% sits in the top ten. The material sequenced was PBMCs. Source of these receptors: a woman between 18 and 29 years old in good health and CMV-seronegative. CDR3s include the opening cysteine and the closing phenylalanine or tryptophan. Fields, in order: CDR3 protein, J gene, V gene, D gene. The D gene is left open where the match is weak.

CASSYSPGGGEPQHF,TRBJ1-5,TRBV7-8,TRBD1
CAWERLTEAFF,TRBJ1-1,TRBV30,.
CASSPQTVNQPQHF,TRBJ1-5,TRBV6-5,.
CASSPGTTSGANVLTF,TRBJ2-6,TRBV4-1,.
CASSSSTGNYEQYF,TRBJ2-7,TRBV5-1,TRBD1
CASSTSAGYPSYEQYF,TRBJ2-7,TRBV27,TRBD2
CASSQDGQGNEQYF,TRBJ2-7,TRBV4-2,TRBD1
CASSQDGPPGGNTGELFF,TRBJ2-2,TRBV4-3,TRBD2
CASSIGLGEGTDTQYF,TRBJ2-3,TRBV19,.
CASSQEGRGYEQYF,TRBJ2-7,TRBV4-3,.
CASSLQYNEQFF,TRBJ2-1,TRBV28,.
CASSLVVTSNEQYF,TRBJ2-7,TRBV5-4,TRBD2
CASSLLPVFLNTEAFF,TRBJ1-1,TRBV7-6,.
CASSRDSQETQYF,TRBJ2-5,TRBV4-3,.
CASSPSGGMVTGELFF,TRBJ2-2,TRBV7-9,TRBD2
CASTLGQGAYGYTF,TRBJ1-2,TRBV28,TRBD1
CAWSGTSDHSYNEQFF,TRBJ2-1,TRBV30,TRBD2
CASSSTEYEQYF,TRBJ2-7,TRBV7-8,.
CASSPRQGPDTQYF,TRBJ2-3,TRBV19,TRBD1
CASRISRGRGYEQYF,TRBJ2-7,TRBV5-1,.
CASGLIGLVRYEQYF,TRBJ2-7,TRBV12-5,.
CASTRVSGGVNGYTF,TRBJ1-2,TRBV11-2,.
CASSQDPSGLLYEQYF,TRBJ2-7,TRBV4-1,TRBD2
CSVAIVGGGGETQYF,TRBJ2-5,TRBV29-1,.
CASSEVGREPQYF,TRBJ2-7,TRBV6-1,.
CASSSQGINSPLHF,TRBJ1-6,TRBV28,.
CASSPGTGYEQYF,TRBJ2-7,TRBV27,.
CASSLRQDPRDEKLFF,TRBJ1-4,TRBV9,.
CASSQVMVGGEIYGYTF,TRBJ1-2,TRBV4-1,.
CASTREDREIGGYTF,TRBJ1-2,TRBV6-1,TRBD1
CASSFLGQGYGYTF,TRBJ1-2,TRBV28,TRBD1
CASSETGGYEQYF,TRBJ2-7,TRBV11-3,TRBD1
CASSLASGGAYEQYF,TRBJ2-7,TRBV7-8,TRBD2
CASSPTSGTDTQYF,TRBJ2-3,TRBV10-1,TRBD2
CASSLFTGTGVQPQHF,TRBJ1-5,TRBV18,TRBD1
CASSLRLAGVGRETQYF,TRBJ2-5,TRBV9,TRBD2
CASSLVGGSYTF,TRBJ1-2,TRBV27,.
CASSLASGGNNEQFF,TRBJ2-1,TRBV7-2,TRBD2
CASSFQPGGAGETQYF,TRBJ2-5,TRBV7-6,TRBD2